This entry lists 10 T cell receptor beta chains sequenced from one sample in a study of cytomegalovirus exposure and HLA in healthy donors. Primers for the PCR totalled 60 Vbeta and 13 Jbeta. Data came from immunoSEQ multiplex PCR; TCRdb stores just in-frame clones and leaves some out. The sample includes around 120,000 clones, around three quarters of them seen just once. The sequencing sample was made of PBMCs. All receptors derive from a woman in her thirties or forties in good health and CMV-seropositive.

The chain carries TRBV30 and TRBJ2-2; TRBD2 aligns across 12 bases. V trimming: 3 bases; J trimming: 1 base; junction bases outside the gene matches: 12. The CDR3 totals 19 residues. Germline CDR1 and CDR2: GTSNPN and SVGIG (reference sequence). DNA for the CDR3: TGTGCCTGGAGCAACTCACGCTGGACTAGCGGGGAGAACACCGGGGAGCTGTTTTTT. Translating gives CAWSNSRWTSGENTGELFF.

The J gene is TRBJ2-5, the V gene TRBV9; 12 positions match TRBD2. This CDR3 contains 20 residues. V was clipped by 0 bases and J by 0 bases; unmatched bases: 12. The germline V gene has CDR1 SGDLS and CDR2 YYNGEE. The CDR3 loop reads CASSVGPRGLAGGYQETQYF. The CDR3 nucleotides are TGTGCCAGCAGCGTAGGCCCCCGAGGTCTAGCGGGAGGGTACCAAGAGACCCAGTACTTC.

This chain joins TRBV7-9 and TRBJ2-5; 7 nucleotides agree with TRBD1. The CDR3 loop spans 14 amino acids. Germline CDR1 and CDR2: SEHNR and FQNEAQ (reference sequence). Trimming at V came to 5 bases and at J to 2 bases, leaving 5 bases not matched to a gene. This CDR3 reads CASSLDREQETQYF. Here the CDR3 DNA reads TGTGCCAGCAGCCTCGACAGGGAACAAGAGACCCAGTACTTC.

This rearrangement joins TRBV19 to TRBJ2-2; possibly TRBD2 for D (5 bases). The CDR3 is made up of 15 amino acids. Germline CDR1 reads LNHDA; CDR2 reads SQIVND (reference sequence). V lost 0 bases and J lost 5, with 10 bases in between. CDR3 sequence reads: CASSIDRGLTGELFF. The CDR3 DNA reads as TGTGCCAGTAGTATAGACCGAGGGTTGACCGGGGAGCTGTTTTTT.

The rearrangement joins TRBV7-2 to TRBJ2-3; the match to TRBD2 covers 14 bases. The CDR3 has 16 residues. The trim removed 2 bases at V and 4 bases at J, leaving 2 bases unmatched. The germline CDR1 and CDR2 sequences are SGHTA and FQGNSA. The CDR3 nucleotides read TGTGCCAGCAGCTTACGGACTAGCGGGAGGTCAGATACGCAGTATTTT. This translates into CASSLRTSGRSDTQYF.

The genes are TRBV4-3 and TRBJ2-1; D uncertain. CDR3 size: 13 residues. From germline, CDR1 is LGHNA and CDR2 YSLEER. Trimming removed 1 base from V and 12 bases from J, with 13 bases in between. The CDR3 region is CASSQAPAGGQFF. In DNA form, the CDR3 reads TGCGCCAGCAGCCAAGCCCCCGCAGGTGGGCAGTTCTTC.

The genes are TRBV5-1 and TRBJ2-7; possibly TRBD2 for D (6 bases). Trimming took off 4 bases at V and 2 bases at J, with 13 bases between the two ends. Germline assignment: CDR1 SGHRS and CDR2 YFSETQ. The CDR3 is made up of 14 amino acids. In DNA, the CDR3 is TGCGCCAGCAGCCCCGGGACTGCTACCTACGAGCAGTACTTC. Translating gives CASSPGTATYEQYF.

The chain recombines TRBV7-8 with TRBJ2-2; TRBD1 matches at 8 bases. The germline CDR1 and CDR2 sequences are SGHVS and FQNEAQ. V shed 2 bases and J 7 bases; nucleotides not matched to a gene: 12. The CDR3 spans 17 residues. CDR3 coding DNA: TGTGCCAGCAGCTTATTCGTGCAGGGGGCGGGTGGCGGGGAGCTGTTTTTT. This sequence encodes CASSLFVQGAGGGELFF.

The V call is TRBV6-5, the J call TRBJ2-5; 8 bases align to TRBD1. The last part of the DNA fits TRBJ2-7 better; the J call may be wrong. Germline-derived CDR1 and CDR2 are MNHEY and SVGAGI. This CDR3 is built from 16 residues. CDR3 sequence (DNA): TGTGCCAGCAGTTACTCGGTGGGACAGGCCTACTACGAGCAGTACTTC. Translation: CASSYSVGQAYYEQYF.

The chain employs TRBV4-3 and TRBJ2-7; 8 bases align to TRBD2. Germline lookup yields CDR1 LGHNA and CDR2 YSLEER. The CDR3 loop spans 17 amino acids. V gave up 0 bases and J gave up 2 bases; unmatched junction bases: 9. The CDR3 is CASSQERTGLVTYEQYF. In nucleotides, the CDR3 is TGCGCCAGCAGCCAAGAGAGAACGGGACTAGTTACCTACGAGCAGTACTTC.